Shown below are 2 T cell receptor beta chains from a single sample sequenced in a study of early T cells in non-severe SARS-CoV-2 infection. TCRdb reprocessed the 5' RACE reads with MiXCR, giving one entry per CDR3 protein. The repertoire holds 100,000 to 140,000 distinct CDR3 sequences, with 8.5% to 14% as singletons. Sequenced: whole blood. All receptors derive from an adult who was a healthcare worker with PCR-confirmed SARS-CoV-2 infection or an uninfected control (not recorded which).

The chain is built from TRBV7-9 and TRBJ2-3, with D perhaps TRBD1 (5 bases). The CDR3 loop spans 18 amino acids. Germline loops: CDR1 SEHNR, CDR2 FQNEAQ (reference sequence). The V end lost 5 bases, the J end lost 2 bases, and 23 bases lay between the germline ends. CDR3 in amino acids: CASSRTLTVSIITDTQYF. CDR3 coding DNA: TGTGCCAGCAGCCGAACTCTGACAGTTTCAATAATCACAGATACGCAGTATTTT.

This clonotype occurred many times. The rearrangement joins TRBV7-2 to TRBJ2-1; D not resolved. Trimming pared 5 bases from V and 12 bases from J, leaving 17 bases between. This CDR3 is built from 13 residues. The germline CDR1 and CDR2 sequences are SGHTA and FQGNSA. The CDR3 sequence: CASSPRLEGVQFF. CDR3 DNA: TGTGCCAGCAGCCCTCGGCTAGAAGGTGTGCAGTTCTTC.